Below are 4 T cell receptor beta chains sequenced from a single sample in a study of T cell responses to AZD1222 COVID-19 vaccine. Assay used: immunoSEQ multiplex PCR; TCRdb lists only in-frame clones, some missing. This table has fewer than 200,000 clones, more than 80% appearing once. The specimen comprised peripheral blood, sampled 28 days after the second dose of the MenACWY control vaccine. These receptors all stem from an adult who received the MenACWY meningococcal vaccine as a control.

This clone was found once. The CDR3 DNA sequence: TGTGCCAGTTCTGCATGGGACGGGGACGCTGAAGCTTTCTTT. Translated, it gives CASSAWDGDAEAFF. The chain joins TRBV27 to TRBJ1-1, with a weak D call TRBD1 (5 bases). In germline, CDR1 is MNHEY, CDR2 SMNVEV (reference sequence). The CDR3 covers 14 residues. Between the trimmed V and J ends, which lost 9 bases and 6 bases, there was a span of 20 bases.

This clone was seen more than once but under ten times. This chain joins TRBV24-1 and TRBJ2-5; 9 bases line up with TRBD1. This CDR3 has 18 amino acids. Losses at the gene ends were 1 base for V and 3 bases for J; bases not matched to a gene: 11. CDR1 is KGHDR, CDR2 SFDVKD, per germline. The CDR3 sequence: CATSDFSMGTGLKETQYF. CDR3 coding DNA: TGTGCCACCAGTGATTTCTCTATGGGGACAGGGCTCAAAGAGACCCAGTACTTC.

The CDR3 protein is CASSLRLASYSEQFF. Written as DNA, the CDR3 is TGTGCCAGCAGCTTACGGCTAGCGAGTTATAGTGAGCAGTTCTTC. The rearrangement joins TRBV7-3 to TRBJ2-1, with D perhaps matching TRBD2 (6 bases). The CDR3 is made up of 15 amino acids. Germline V CDR1 and CDR2: SGHTA, FQGTGA. Between the trimmed V and J ends, which lost 2 bases and 9 bases, there was a span of 17 bases.

The rearrangement uses TRBV21-1 and TRBJ2-1. TRBV21-1 is listed as a pseudogene. The CDR3 runs to 17 residues. The CDR3 DNA follows: TGTGCCAGCAGCAGAAAACTTAAGGACGGCTTTAGACATGAGCAGTTCTTC. Translation gives CASSRKLKDGFRHEQFF.